A selection of T cell receptor beta chains follows, all from one sample in a study of cytomegalovirus exposure and HLA in healthy donors. Method: immunoSEQ multiplex PCR; TCRdb's copy keeps in-frame clones and lacks some. The table records hundreds of thousands of clones, about 90% of them present only once. The specimen sequenced was PBMCs. These receptor sequences come from a man between 18 and 29 years old in good health and CMV-seropositive. Each CDR3 is given with its conserved first and last residue. D genes are given only for firm matches. Clone size is shown for a subset of rows, as once, few, many or a class of expanded clone.

j_call,v_call,clone_size,d_call,cdr3_nt,cdr3_aa
TRBJ2-3,TRBV2,NA,TRBD2,TGTGCCAGCAGCGAGGGACTAGCGGGAACCTCAGATACGCAGTATTTT,CASSEGLAGTSDTQYF
TRBJ1-2,TRBV7-2,NA,NA,TGTGCCAGCAGCTCCTTAGGAGGCTACACCTTC,CASSSLGGYTF
TRBJ2-3,TRBV6-4,NA,NA,TGTGCCAGCAGTTTGGGAAGTACAGATACGCAGTATTTT,CASSLGSTDTQYF
TRBJ1-2,TRBV4-1,once,NA,TGCGCCAGCAGCCAAGATCCCAGGGAAATGGCTGGCTACACCTTC,CASSQDPREMAGYTF
TRBJ1-1,TRBV27,NA,NA,TGTGCCAGCAGATACACTACCGGGACCCTGAACACTGAAGCTTTCTTT,CASRYTTGTLNTEAFF
TRBJ2-1,TRBV7-3,NA,NA,TGTGCCAGCAGCTTCCGGGACAATAGAAATGAGCAGTTCTTC,CASSFRDNRNEQFF
TRBJ2-3,TRBV11-3,NA,TRBD2,TGTGCCAGCAGCTTCCGGGGGAGGGCAGATACGCAGTATTTT,CASSFRGRADTQYF
TRBJ2-7,TRBV6-5,NA,NA,TGTGCCAGCAGCCTAAATGGACAGTCCAACGAGCAGTACTTC,CASSLNGQSNEQYF
TRBJ1-1,TRBV15,NA,NA,TGTGCCACCAGCAGAGAGTTCGGGGCCTACCAAAGGACTGAAGCTTTCTTT,CATSREFGAYQRTEAFF
TRBJ2-5,TRBV15,NA,TRBD2,TGTGCCACCAGCCCCAGGACTAGCGGGGCGACCCAGTACTTC,CATSPRTSGATQYF
TRBJ1-3,TRBV4-1,NA,NA,TGCGCCAGCAGCCAAGATCGGGGGGCAGCCTCTGGAAACACCATATATTTT,CASSQDRGAASGNTIYF
TRBJ2-3,TRBV25-1,NA,NA,TGTGCCAGCAGTGAATTTCTAGATACGCAGTATTTT,CASSEFLDTQYF
TRBJ2-7,TRBV4-3,once,NA,TGCGCCAGCAGCGTGTGGCCAACCTACGAGCAGTACTTC,CASSVWPTYEQYF
TRBJ2-2,TRBV5-6,NA,TRBD2,TGTGCCAGCAGCTTTCAAGCGGGAAACACCGGGGAGCTGTTTTTT,CASSFQAGNTGELFF
TRBJ2-7,TRBV18,NA,NA,TGTGCCAGCTCACCAGACAGTAACAGCGAGCAGTACTTC,CASSPDSNSEQYF
TRBJ2-3,TRBV19,NA,NA,TGTGCCAGTAGTGGGTCCGGGCAGGGGTCAGGTTTCACAGATACGCAGTATTTT,CASSGSGQGSGFTDTQYF
TRBJ1-4,TRBV5-1,NA,NA,TGCGCCAGCAGCTTGGGAGCGACTAATGAAAAACTGTTTTTT,CASSLGATNEKLFF
TRBJ2-1,TRBV27,NA,NA,TGTGCCAGCAGTTTCGGGGGGCGCTGGGACTCAAACAATGAGCAGTTCTTC,CASSFGGRWDSNNEQFF